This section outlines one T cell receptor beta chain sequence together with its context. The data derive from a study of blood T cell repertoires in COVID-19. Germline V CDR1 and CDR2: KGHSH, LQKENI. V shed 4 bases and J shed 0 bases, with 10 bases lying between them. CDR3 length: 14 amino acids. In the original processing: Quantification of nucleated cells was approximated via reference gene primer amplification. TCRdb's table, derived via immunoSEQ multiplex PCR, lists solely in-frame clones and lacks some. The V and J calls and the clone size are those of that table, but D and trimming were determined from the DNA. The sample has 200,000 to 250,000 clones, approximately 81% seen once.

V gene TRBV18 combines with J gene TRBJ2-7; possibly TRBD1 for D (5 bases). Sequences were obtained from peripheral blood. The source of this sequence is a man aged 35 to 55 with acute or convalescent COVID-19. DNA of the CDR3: TGTGCCAGCTCACTTTGGACAAACTCCTACGAGCAGTACTTC. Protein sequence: CASSLWTNSYEQYF.